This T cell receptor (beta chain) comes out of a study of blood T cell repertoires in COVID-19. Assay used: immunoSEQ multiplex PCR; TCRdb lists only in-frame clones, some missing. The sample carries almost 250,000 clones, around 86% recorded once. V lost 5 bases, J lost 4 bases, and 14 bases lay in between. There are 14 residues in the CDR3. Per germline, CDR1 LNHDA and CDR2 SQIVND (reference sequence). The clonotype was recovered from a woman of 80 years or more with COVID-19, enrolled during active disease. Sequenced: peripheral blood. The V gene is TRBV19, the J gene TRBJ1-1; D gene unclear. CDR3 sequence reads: CASSDPGRVTEAFF. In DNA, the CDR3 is TGTGCCAGTAGTGACCCGGGGAGGGTCACTGAAGCTTTCTTT.